These 2 T cell receptor beta chains were all obtained from the same sample, sequenced in a study of response to subunit inactivated influenza vaccine. TCRdb independently ran MiXCR on the RT-PCR reads; one entry per CDR3 protein. The sample consists of just under 250,000 distinct CDR3 sequences, 9% to 15% of them appearing once. This sample comprised non-naive T cells sorted from PBMCs, obtained roughly 2 weeks before vaccination. The receptors stem from a man aged 45-65 years who received an inactivated influenza vaccine.

This clonotype occurred a few times. V usage is TRBV5-6 and J usage is TRBJ1-3; the match to TRBD1 covers 8 bases. V lost 4 bases, J lost 3 bases, and 9 bases stayed unmatched. CDR1 and CDR2 (germline): SGHDT, YYEEEE. The CDR3 length is 16 residues. The CDR3 sequence is CASSPTGAVGGNTIYF. The CDR3 DNA sequence: TGTGCCAGCAGCCCGACAGGGGCCGTCGGTGGAAACACCATATATTTT. Full variable domain (rest looked up from reference TRBV5-6 and TRBJ1-3): DAGVTQSPTHLIKTRGQQVTLRCSPKSGHDTVSWYQQALGQGPQFIFQYYEEEERQRGNFPDRFSGHQFPNYSSELNVNALLLGDSALYLCASSPTGAVGGNTIYFGEGSWLTVV.

V gene TRBV29-1 combines with J gene TRBJ2-7; D tentatively fits TRBD1 or TRBD2 (6 bases each). The CDR3 sequence is 14 residues long. The germline V gene encodes CDR1 SQVTM and CDR2 ANQGSEA. Trimming removed 0 bases from V and 2 bases from J, with 11 bases in between. DNA for the CDR3: TGCAGCGTTGAAGATCCGGGGGCCGCCTACGAGCAGTACTTC. Amino acids: CSVEDPGAAYEQYF.